Presented here are 28 T cell receptor beta chains from one specimen sequenced in a study of cytomegalovirus exposure and HLA in healthy donors (dated by TCRdb to 2016 to 2017). Library prep was done by the immunoSEQ multiplex PCR assay. A mixture of 60 forward primers for TCR Vbeta segments and 13 reverse primers for TCR Jbeta segments was used in the multiplex PCR. TCRdb's version of the immuneACCESS table is confined to in-frame rearrangements and falls short of the full clone set. An unresolved V gene accounts for under half of the shortfall where checked; the remainder is of unknown origin. Present in this sample are 100,000 or so clones, 83% of which were seen just once. The ten largest clones add up to roughly 6.1% of the sample. The sequencing sample was made of PBMCs. Receptors were obtained from a young man in good health and CMV-seronegative.

This chain connects TRBV5-4 to TRBJ2-7; TRBD2 aligns across 10 bases. The CDR3 is made up of 16 amino acids. J was trimmed by 6 bases and V by 4 bases; bases with no gene match: 13. The germline CDR1 and CDR2 sequences are SGHNT and YYREEE (reference sequence). The CDR3: CASSHGASGSLGEQYF. The CDR3, as DNA: TGTGCCAGCAGCCACGGTGCTAGCGGGAGTCTTGGCGAGCAGTACTTC. Combining the CDR3 with reference TRBV5-4 and TRBJ2-7 gives the whole variable domain ETGVTQSPTHLIKTRGQQVTLRCSSQSGHNTVSWYQQALGQGPQFIFQYYREEENGRGNFPPRFSGLQFPNYSSELNVNALELDDSALYLCASSHGASGSLGEQYFGPGTRLTVT.

The rearrangement links TRBV6-5 to TRBJ1-1; 7 bases align to TRBD1. The V gene's germline CDR1 is MNHEY and CDR2 SVGAGI. The CDR3 is 11 residues long. Losses at the gene ends were 6 bases for V and 12 bases for J; bases not matched to a gene: 7. The CDR3 DNA is TGTGCCAGCAGCCTAGAGGGGGCTACTTTCTTT. Amino acids: CASSLEGATFF.

This chain links TRBV6-5 with TRBJ1-5, with D possibly TRBD1 on 5 matching bases. This CDR3 contains 14 residues. V was pared by 4 bases and J by 0 bases, with 7 bases between. Germline values: CDR1 MNHEY, CDR2 SVGAGI. CDR3: CASSLDNSNQPQHF. CDR3 DNA sequence: TGTGCCAGCAGTTTGGACAATAGCAATCAGCCCCAGCATTTT.

The genes are TRBV7-2 and TRBJ2-7, with D possibly matching TRBD2 (6 bases). The CDR3 length is 15 residues. Germline V gene data show CDR1 as SGHTA and CDR2 as FQGNSA. The V end lost 5 bases, the J end lost 2 bases, and 16 bases lay between the germline ends. The CDR3 here is CASSLGPEGTYEQYF. In DNA form, the CDR3 reads TGTGCCAGCAGCCTAGGACCGGAGGGTACCTACGAGCAGTACTTC.

The rearrangement links TRBV27 to TRBJ2-7; 7 bases agree with TRBD2. J gave up 1 base and V 8 bases, and 8 bases lay outside the gene matches. Germline V gene sequence: CDR1 MNHEY, CDR2 SMNVEV (reference sequence). The CDR3 covers 14 residues. CDR3 residues: CASSLTSLSYEQYF. The DNA of the CDR3 is TGTGCCAGCTCCTTGACTAGCCTTTCCTACGAGCAGTACTTC.

This chain connects TRBV5-6 to TRBJ1-2; 7 bases agree with TRBD1. Looked up from germline, CDR1 is SGHDT and CDR2 is YYEEEE. The CDR3 spans 12 residues. Germline trimming cut 7 bases from V and 5 bases from J; bases unmatched to any gene: 5. CDR3: CASGTALYGYTF. In nucleotides, the CDR3 is TGTGCCAGCGGGACAGCCCTTTATGGCTACACCTTC.

The chain links TRBV5-1 to TRBJ1-1; no firm D call. Trimming stripped 0 bases from V and 0 bases from J, with 9 bases between. This CDR3 is built from 15 residues. Germline V gene sequence: CDR1 SGHRS, CDR2 YFSETQ. In DNA, the CDR3 is TGCGCCAGCAGCTTGGATGGAGCCCTGAACACTGAAGCTTTCTTT. Residues: CASSLDGALNTEAFF.

The chain is built from TRBV10-3 and TRBJ2-1; 10 nucleotides align to TRBD2. Germline V gene data show CDR1 as ENHRY and CDR2 as SYGVKD. The CDR3 runs 19 residues. Trimming cost V 0 bases and J 0 bases; bases outside gene matches: 8. Here the CDR3 DNA reads TGTGCCATCAGTGAGTCTTGGCTAGCGGGAGCCCTCTCCTACAATGAGCAGTTCTTC. Protein sequence: CAISESWLAGALSYNEQFF.

CDR3 in DNA: TGTGCCAGTAGTATAGATCAGGAGGGGAGCTCCTACAATGAGCAGTTCTTC. This gives the protein CASSIDQEGSSYNEQFF. This sequence joins TRBV19 and TRBJ2-1, with a tentative D call TRBD2 (6 bases). The ends were cut back, 0 bases at V and 0 bases at J, with 12 bases in the middle. Looked up from germline, CDR1 is LNHDA and CDR2 is SQIVND (reference sequence). The CDR3 sequence is 17 residues long.

The V call is TRBV27, the J call TRBJ1-5, with D uncertain. The CDR3 is made up of 12 amino acids. V lost 5 bases and J 4 bases, leaving 6 bases between the germline ends. Germline V gene lookup returns CDR1 MNHEY and CDR2 SMNVEV (reference sequence). The CDR3 spells CASSPSNQPQHF. In DNA, the CDR3 is TGTGCCAGCAGTCCCAGTAATCAGCCCCAGCATTTT.

The V gene is TRBV27, the J gene TRBJ1-3, with TRBD1 identical over 8 bases. V was pared by 5 bases and J by 4 bases, with 7 bases of the junction left unmatched. This CDR3 contains 15 residues. Germline CDR1 is MNHEY and CDR2 is SMNVEV (reference sequence). CDR3 amino acids: CASSHLRGQGNTIYF. For the CDR3, the DNA is TGTGCCAGCAGTCACCTCAGGGGGCAAGGAAACACCATATATTTT.

This chain connects TRBV4-1 to TRBJ2-1; D possibly corresponds to TRBD2 (6 bases). V gave up 4 bases and J gave up 7 bases, with 14 bases separating them. The V gene's germline CDR1 is MGHRA and CDR2 YSYEKL. This CDR3 region has 14 residues. The CDR3 DNA is TGCGCCAGCAGCCGGCCCGGGAGAATAAATGAGCAGTTCTTC. This gives the protein CASSRPGRINEQFF.

This rearrangement joins TRBV29-1 to TRBJ2-1, with D maybe TRBD2 (5 bases). Germline-derived CDR1 and CDR2 are SQVTM and ANQGSEA. Trimming took off 1 base at V and 0 bases at J, with 7 bases between the two ends. This CDR3 region has 14 residues. In DNA, the CDR3 is TGCAGCGTTGAAGCGGGATTCTCCTACAATGAGCAGTTCTTC. Protein sequence: CSVEAGFSYNEQFF.

The V gene is TRBV4-1, the J gene TRBJ2-1, with 8 bases lining up with TRBD2. The V segment lost 3 bases and the J segment 4 bases; nucleotides outside the gene matches: 11. Germline-derived CDR1 and CDR2 are MGHRA and YSYEKL. The length of the CDR3 is 17 residues. Here the CDR3 DNA reads TGCGCCAGCAGCCACCCTCTGGTAGCGGGAAAATACAATGAGCAGTTCTTC. This translates into CASSHPLVAGKYNEQFF.

This chain joins TRBV29-1 and TRBJ2-3, with TRBD1 as a possible D gene (5 bases). V lost 7 bases and J 4 bases, leaving 15 bases between the germline ends. This CDR3 has 13 amino acids. Germline values: CDR1 SQVTM, CDR2 ANQGSEA. The CDR3 DNA is TGCAGCGGACAGCCAAAAGAGTCAGATACGCAGTATTTT. Translation: CSGQPKESDTQYF.

As regards this clone: One end of the junction is discordant with germline, which a read error may explain. The chain couples TRBV7-2 to TRBJ2-3; 11 bases are a match to TRBD2. The CDR3 is made up of 16 amino acids. Per germline, CDR1 SGHTA and CDR2 FQGNSA. The CDR3 loop reads CASSLGGSGRAGTQYF. The DNA of the CDR3 is TGTGCCAGCAGTTTAGGGGGTAGCGGGAGGGCCGGTACGCAGTATTTT. Full variable domain (rest looked up from reference TRBV7-2 and TRBJ2-3): GAGVSQSPSNKVTEKGKDVELRCDPISGHTALYWYRQSLGQGLEFLIYFQGNSAPDKSGLPSDRFSAERTGGSVSTLTIQRTQQEDSAVYLCASSLGGSGRAGTQYFGPGTRLTVL.

The chain couples TRBV5-1 to TRBJ1-1; 11 bases are a match to TRBD1. The CDR3 spans 17 residues. V was pared by 0 bases and J by 3 bases, with 7 bases of the junction left unmatched. Germline V gene data show CDR1 as SGHRS and CDR2 as YFSETQ. DNA of the CDR3: TGCGCCAGCAGCTTGGCCAGGACAGGGGGCATGGACACTGAAGCTTTCTTT. Translating it yields CASSLARTGGMDTEAFF.

The CDR3 is CASSLAGQGLNQPQHF. The CDR3 coding sequence is TGTGCCAGCAGCTTAGCAGGACAGGGCCTCAATCAGCCCCAGCATTTT. The chain links TRBV7-9 to TRBJ1-5; 8 nucleotides agree with TRBD1. Per germline, CDR1 SEHNR and CDR2 FQNEAQ (reference sequence). The CDR3 loop spans 16 amino acids. V lost 0 bases, J lost 3 bases, and 4 bases stayed unmatched.

The gene calls are TRBV7-9 and TRBJ2-1; 13 bases fit TRBD2. This CDR3 has 15 amino acids. With V trimmed by 5 bases and J by 5 bases, 3 bases remained unmatched. CDR1 is SEHNR and CDR2 is FQNEAQ in the germline V gene (reference sequence). CDR3 nucleotides: TGTGCCAGCAGCCCGGGACTAGCGGGACACAATGAGCAGTTCTTC. This translates into CASSPGLAGHNEQFF.

The rearrangement links TRBV6-5 to TRBJ2-5, with D perhaps matching TRBD2 (6 bases). V lost 2 bases and J lost 5, with 9 bases in between. This CDR3 has 13 amino acids. The germline CDR1 and CDR2 sequences are MNHEY and SVGAGI. For the CDR3, the DNA is TGTGCCAGCAGTTACACCCGGGGGGAGACCCAGTACTTC. This translates into CASSYTRGETQYF.

The chain combines TRBV28 with TRBJ1-1; the match to TRBD1 covers 9 bases. The CDR3 spans 14 residues. From germline, CDR1 is MDHEN and CDR2 SYDVKM. With 6 bases clipped from V and 5 bases from J, the junction kept 7 bases outside the gene matches. CDR3 sequence (DNA): TGTGCCAGCAGGCGACAGGGGGGGCTAACTGAAGCTTTCTTT. Protein: CASRRQGGLTEAFF.

The genes are TRBV27 and TRBJ2-1, with D unclear. CDR1 and CDR2 (germline): MNHEY, SMNVEV (reference sequence). Deletions cut 2 bases from V and 0 bases from J, with 11 bases between. The CDR3 has 16 amino acids. The CDR3 sequence: CASSLKALGSYNEQFF. CDR3 nucleotides: TGTGCCAGCAGTTTAAAGGCCCTAGGCTCCTACAATGAGCAGTTCTTC.

This clone has only a few counts. The chain carries TRBV6-6 and TRBJ2-3; D is undetermined. V shed 6 bases and J shed 0 bases, with 10 bases lying between them. This CDR3 spans 14 amino acids. In germline, CDR1 is MNHNY, CDR2 SVGAGI (reference sequence). DNA of the CDR3: TGTGCCAGCAGCCCAGGTTATAGCACAGATACGCAGTATTTT. Its protein is CASSPGYSTDTQYF.

V usage is TRBV29-1 and J usage is TRBJ1-2; 8 bases are shared with TRBD1. Trimming cost V 3 bases and J 4 bases; bases outside gene matches: 13. The CDR3 is 16 residues long. Germline assignment: CDR1 SQVTM and CDR2 ANQGSEA. Here the CDR3 DNA reads TGCAGCGTTGAGGCGGACAGGGAGGGATTGAGCTATGGCTACACCTTC. Its translation: CSVEADREGLSYGYTF.

J is TRBJ2-5 and V is TRBV18; D is perhaps TRBD2 (6 bases). The CDR3 has 14 residues. CDR1 is KGHSH and CDR2 is LQKENI in the germline V gene. V dropped 1 base and J dropped 4 bases, with 10 bases sitting between them. The CDR3 is CASSPRRAGETQYF. DNA of the CDR3: TGTGCCAGCTCACCACGGAGGGCAGGAGAGACCCAGTACTTC.

V usage is TRBV10-3 and J usage is TRBJ1-1; D gene unclear. CDR3 length equals 13 residues. Germline V gives CDR1 ENHRY, CDR2 SYGVKD. V was shortened by 7 bases and J by 3 bases, with 12 bases between the two germline ends. The CDR3 loop is CAIKRDVDTEAFF. In DNA form, the CDR3 reads TGTGCCATCAAGCGGGATGTGGACACTGAAGCTTTCTTT.

The gene calls are TRBV5-4 and TRBJ2-3; D is uncertain. V lost 4 bases, J lost 1 base, and 4 bases lay in between. Germline CDR1 and CDR2: SGHNT and YYREEE (reference sequence). The CDR3 contains 12 residues. Written as DNA, the CDR3 is TGTGCCAGCAGCCTTCGCACAGATACGCAGTATTTT. This codes for CASSLRTDTQYF. Combining the CDR3 with reference TRBV5-4 and TRBJ2-3 gives the whole variable domain ETGVTQSPTHLIKTRGQQVTLRCSSQSGHNTVSWYQQALGQGPQFIFQYYREEENGRGNFPPRFSGLQFPNYSSELNVNALELDDSALYLCASSLRTDTQYFGPGTRLTVL.

This chain links TRBV9 with TRBJ2-2; no reliable D call. The CDR3 totals 14 residues. Trimming left V 0 bases short and J 4 bases short, with 7 bases between. CDR1 is SGDLS and CDR2 is YYNGEE in the germline V gene. CDR3 region: CASSVEQITGELFF. The CDR3, as DNA: TGTGCCAGCAGCGTAGAACAAATCACCGGGGAGCTGTTTTTT.